This T cell receptor (beta chain) was found in a study of T cells in Graves' hyperthyroidism and ophthalmopathy (dated by TCRdb to the late 2010s). With regard to the full study: Peripheral blood was collected at initial diagnosis, before any treatment. To identify distinguishing TCR V-J signatures, a discovery cohort of 95 to 100 patients was used, comprising fewer than 45 with Graves' ophthalmopathy and around 57 with stable Graves' hyperthyroidism. Prospective prediction of ophthalmopathy was tested in an independent validation cohort of about 19 hyperthyroidism patients and roughly 16 patients who later progressed to ophthalmopathy. For training and testing, the roughly 100 patients in the discovery cohort were randomly divided in a 7:3 ratio. In roughly six Graves' hyperthyroidism patients, the study also compared T-cell repertoires from thyroid tissue with T-cell repertoires from blood. Once sampling was done, hyperthyroidism patients were given methimazole at a starting dose of 30 mg daily, whereas ophthalmopathy patients were given high-dose intravenous methylprednisolone. The paper describes TCR Vbeta CDR3 sequencing of roughly 130 peripheral blood samples, made up of 43 ophthalmopathy patients, 70 to 75 hyperthyroidism patients and 17 progressor patients. Paper-wide results and their limitations: Sample size was not statistically predetermined, and blinding of investigators to group allocation was not performed. Blood samples also contained most of the expanded thyroid clonotypes (frequency above 0.001), which suggests that blood repertoires may reflect thyroid immune responses. In validation, the model predicted progression to ophthalmopathy with about 71% sensitivity and around 72% specificity, a median of approximately 6.5 months before onset. A model built on a 13 V-J signature distinguished ophthalmopathy from stable hyperthyroidism, reaching 85% to 90% sensitivity and around 81% specificity in cross-validation and 80%/75% in testing.

TCR beta CDR3 regions were amplified from RNA transcripts. For the first round of RT-PCR on the TCR CDR3, the HTBI primer set was used together with the Qiagen OneStep RT-PCR kit. Libraries were constructed in a second round of multiplex PCR, after which size selection and purification were performed. Sequencing of the libraries was done on an Illumina HiSeq2000 using paired-end 100 bp reads. On the study's bioinformatics: Raw data were processed with SOAPnuke, discarding reads with adapters, uncalled bases, mean Phred below 15, or no exact constant-primer or identifier match. COPE v1.2.5 was used to merge high-quality paired reads, and clonotypes were defined as unique nucleotide sequences. MiTCR v1.1 was used to align clonotypes to the IMGT TRBV, TRBD and TRBJ reference segments. Analysis was restricted to V-J combinations with a frequency above 0.0001, which covered 99.2% of repertoires. The TCS score was defined as F50 (clonal expansion) divided by E x V (chaos), with BLOSUM62-based TCRdist calculated between CDR3 peptides within each V-J. Welch's t-statistics and random forest reduced roughly 540 V-J features to some 14, which were used in a naive Bayes classifier (R e1071). The raw public data were reprocessed by TCRdb itself: fastp quality trimming at Q25, MiXCR clonotype calling, in-frame beta chains only. CDR3 protein duplicates are merged, each entry listing the most common genes and DNA. The V and J calls and clone size come from TCRdb's table, not from the authors' own analysis. The sample table contains 300,000 to 450,000 distinct CDR3 sequences; only one count was recorded for about 25% of them. The ten largest clones represent less than 85% of the sample.

Stable Graves' hyperthyroidism was defined as no progression to ophthalmopathy during 18 months of follow-up. Hyperthyroidism patients were aged 18 to 65 years and newly diagnosed, with disease duration of less than 2 months. Exclusion was applied to patients with uncontrolled infections, other autoimmune diseases, pregnancy or lactation. Diagnoses were based on clinical symptoms, serum thyroxine and TRAb, thyroid ultrasound and orbital computed tomography. PBMCs were separated from 8 to 10 ml of fresh peripheral blood using Ficoll-Paque density gradient centrifugation. Trizol reagent was used to extract total RNA, and RNA quality was then checked on an Agilent 2100 Bioanalyzer. On this clonotype: The target of this receptor is not known. The sample holds no much larger clone one base away, and base qualities are not on file.

The CDR3 sequence holds 14 residues, the cysteine and phenylalanine included. Only the CDR3 portion is preserved as DNA: 42 bases, with reading frame beginning at the first base. Trimming at the junction amounts to 5 bases on V and 5 bases on J, and the germline ends lie 15 bases apart. CDR1 MNHNS and CDR2 SASEGT were looked up in the germline V gene. Sequenced material: blood. The chain is assembled from TRBV6-1 and TRBJ1-1; matching of 6 bases hints at TRBD1 as the D gene. This TCR derives from a man between 45 and 60 years old with Graves' hyperthyroidism. The nucleotide sequence is given as TGTGCCAGCAGTTCCCTCCCCAGGGGTACTGAAGCTTTCTTT. Its coded protein is CASSSLPRGTEAFF.